This T cell receptor (beta chain) is drawn from a study of cytomegalovirus exposure and HLA in healthy donors. PCR used 60 Vbeta primers and 13 Jbeta primers. Clones were sequenced by immunoSEQ multiplex PCR, and TCRdb holds only the in-frame ones, with some missing. Here the sample spans some 130,000 clones, 79% being singletons. The donors, nominally healthy at sampling, likely had unrecorded immune exposures. The TCR sequence derives from a man aged 40-49 years in good health and CMV-seropositive. Sequencing was carried out using PBMCs.

CDR3 protein: CASSPSQGQVPTEAFF. In DNA form, the CDR3 reads TGCGCCAGCAGCCCATCCCAAGGACAGGTACCCACTGAAGCTTTCTTT. The J gene is TRBJ1-1, the V gene TRBV5-1; 7 bases agree with TRBD1. The CDR3 is 16 residues long. J gave up 4 bases and V 4 bases, and 13 bases lay outside the gene matches. Germline values: CDR1 SGHRS, CDR2 YFSETQ.